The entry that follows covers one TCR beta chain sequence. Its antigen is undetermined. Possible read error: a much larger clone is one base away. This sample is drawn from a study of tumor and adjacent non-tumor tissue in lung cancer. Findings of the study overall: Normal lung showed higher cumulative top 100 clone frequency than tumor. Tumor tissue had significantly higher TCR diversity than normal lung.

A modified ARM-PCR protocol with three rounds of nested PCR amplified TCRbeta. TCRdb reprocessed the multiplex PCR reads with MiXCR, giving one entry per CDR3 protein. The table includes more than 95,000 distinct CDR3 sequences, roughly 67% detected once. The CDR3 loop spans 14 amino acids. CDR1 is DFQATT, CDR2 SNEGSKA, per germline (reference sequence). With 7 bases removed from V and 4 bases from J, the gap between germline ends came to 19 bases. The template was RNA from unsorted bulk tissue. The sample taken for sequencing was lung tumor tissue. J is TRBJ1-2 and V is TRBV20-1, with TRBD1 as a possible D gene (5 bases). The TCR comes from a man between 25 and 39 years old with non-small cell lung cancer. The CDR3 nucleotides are TGCAGTGTCAAAGCAGGGTTACCCCTCTATGGCTACACCTTC. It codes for CSVKAGLPLYGYTF.